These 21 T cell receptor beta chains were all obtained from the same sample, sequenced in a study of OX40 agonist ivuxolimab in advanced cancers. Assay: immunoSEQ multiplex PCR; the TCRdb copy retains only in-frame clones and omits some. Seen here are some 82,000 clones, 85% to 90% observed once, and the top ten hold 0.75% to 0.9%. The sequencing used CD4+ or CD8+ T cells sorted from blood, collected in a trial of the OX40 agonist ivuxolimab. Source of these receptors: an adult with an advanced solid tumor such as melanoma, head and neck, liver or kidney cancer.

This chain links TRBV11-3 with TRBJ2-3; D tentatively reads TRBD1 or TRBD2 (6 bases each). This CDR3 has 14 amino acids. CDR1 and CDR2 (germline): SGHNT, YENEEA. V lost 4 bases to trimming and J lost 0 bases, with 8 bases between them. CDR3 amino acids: CASSWGASTDTQYF. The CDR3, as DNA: TGTGCCAGCAGCTGGGGGGCTAGCACAGATACGCAGTATTTT.

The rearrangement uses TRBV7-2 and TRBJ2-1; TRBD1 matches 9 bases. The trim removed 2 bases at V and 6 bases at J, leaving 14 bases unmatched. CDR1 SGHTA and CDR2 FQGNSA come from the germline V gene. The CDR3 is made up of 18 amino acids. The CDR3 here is CASSLRPTGGLYGNEQFF. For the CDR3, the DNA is TGTGCCAGCAGCTTAAGGCCAACAGGGGGCTTATACGGCAATGAGCAGTTCTTC.

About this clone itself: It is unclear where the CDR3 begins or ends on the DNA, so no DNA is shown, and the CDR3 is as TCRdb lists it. The CDR3 sequence: CASGTSGQPQHF. J is TRBJ1-5 and V is TRBV28. Germline loops: CDR1 MDHEN, CDR2 SYDVKM. Termini included, the CDR3 measures 12 amino acids.

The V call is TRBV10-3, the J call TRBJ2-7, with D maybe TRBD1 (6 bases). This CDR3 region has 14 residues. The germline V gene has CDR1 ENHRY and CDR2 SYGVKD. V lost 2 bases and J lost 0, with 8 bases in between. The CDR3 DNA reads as TGTGCCATCAGTGAGCGAGGGGGCTCCTACGAGCAGTACTTC. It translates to CAISERGGSYEQYF.

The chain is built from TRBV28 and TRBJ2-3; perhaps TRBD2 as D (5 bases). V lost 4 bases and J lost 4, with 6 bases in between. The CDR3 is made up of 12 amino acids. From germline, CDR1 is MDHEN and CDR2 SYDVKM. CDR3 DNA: TGTGCCAGCAGTTCTAGCTCAGATACGCAGTATTTT. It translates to CASSSSSDTQYF.

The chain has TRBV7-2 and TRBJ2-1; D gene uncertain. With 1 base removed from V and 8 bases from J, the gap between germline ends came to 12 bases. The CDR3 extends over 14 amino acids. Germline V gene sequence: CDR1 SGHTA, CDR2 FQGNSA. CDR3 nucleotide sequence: TGTGCCAGCAGCTTAGATTGGGAAAGGGATGAGCAGTTCTTC. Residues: CASSLDWERDEQFF.

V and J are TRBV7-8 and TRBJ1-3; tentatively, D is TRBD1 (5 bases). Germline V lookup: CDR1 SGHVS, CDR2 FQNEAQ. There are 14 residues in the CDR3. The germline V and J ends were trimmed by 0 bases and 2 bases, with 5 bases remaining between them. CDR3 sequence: CASSLAGPGNTIYF. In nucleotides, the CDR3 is TGTGCCAGCAGCTTAGCGGGGCCTGGAAACACCATATATTTT.

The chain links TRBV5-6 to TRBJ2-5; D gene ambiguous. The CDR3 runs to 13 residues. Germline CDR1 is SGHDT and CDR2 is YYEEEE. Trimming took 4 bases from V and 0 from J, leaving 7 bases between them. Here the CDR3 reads CASSRSYQETQYF. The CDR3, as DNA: TGTGCCAGCAGCCGCTCGTACCAAGAGACCCAGTACTTC.

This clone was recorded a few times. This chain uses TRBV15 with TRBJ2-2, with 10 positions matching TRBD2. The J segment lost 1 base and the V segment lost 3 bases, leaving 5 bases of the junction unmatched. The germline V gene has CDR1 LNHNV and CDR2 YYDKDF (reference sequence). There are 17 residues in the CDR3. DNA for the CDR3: TGTGCCACCAGCAGGGGAGGACTAGCGGAGAACACCGGGGAGCTGTTTTTT. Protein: CATSRGGLAENTGELFF. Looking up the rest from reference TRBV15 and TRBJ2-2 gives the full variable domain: DAMVIQNPRYQVTQFGKPVTLSCSQTLNHNVMYWYQQKSSQAPKLLFHYYDKDFNNEADTPDNFQSRRPNTSFCFLDIRSPGLGDTAMYLCATSRGGLAENTGELFFGEGSRLTVL.

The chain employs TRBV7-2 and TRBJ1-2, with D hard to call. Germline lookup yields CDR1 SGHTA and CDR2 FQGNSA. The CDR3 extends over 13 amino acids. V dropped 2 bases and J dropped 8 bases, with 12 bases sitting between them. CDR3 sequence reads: CASSLRHASGYTF. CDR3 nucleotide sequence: TGTGCCAGCAGCTTACGGCATGCCAGCGGCTACACCTTC.

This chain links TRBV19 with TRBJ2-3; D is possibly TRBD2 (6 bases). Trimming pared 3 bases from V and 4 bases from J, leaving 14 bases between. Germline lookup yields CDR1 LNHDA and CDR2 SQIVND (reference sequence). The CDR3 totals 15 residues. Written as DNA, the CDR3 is TGTGCCAGTAGTATCGGCGGGGTTGGGGCAGATACGCAGTATTTT. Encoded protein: CASSIGGVGADTQYF.

The CDR3 sequence is CASSTDRGNYNEQFF. Here the CDR3 DNA reads TGCGCCAGCAGTACGGACAGGGGGAACTACAATGAGCAGTTCTTC. The chain joins TRBV5-1 to TRBJ2-1; 10 nucleotides match TRBD1. The CDR3 covers 15 residues. V shed 5 bases, J shed 3 bases, and the junction held 5 bases outside the gene matches. Germline values: CDR1 SGHRS, CDR2 YFSETQ.

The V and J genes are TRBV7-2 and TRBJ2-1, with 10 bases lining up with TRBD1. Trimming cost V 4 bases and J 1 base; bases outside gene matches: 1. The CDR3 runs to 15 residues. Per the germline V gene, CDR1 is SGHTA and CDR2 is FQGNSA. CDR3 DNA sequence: TGTGCCAGCAGCTCGGGACAGGGGTCCTACAATGAGCAGTTCTTC. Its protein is CASSSGQGSYNEQFF.

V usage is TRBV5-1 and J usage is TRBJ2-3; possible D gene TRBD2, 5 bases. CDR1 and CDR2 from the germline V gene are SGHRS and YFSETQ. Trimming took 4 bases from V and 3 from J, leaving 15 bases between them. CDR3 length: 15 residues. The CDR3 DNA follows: TGCGCCAGCAGCCTCGATCAACCGGGGACAGATACGCAGTATTTT. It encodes CASSLDQPGTDTQYF.

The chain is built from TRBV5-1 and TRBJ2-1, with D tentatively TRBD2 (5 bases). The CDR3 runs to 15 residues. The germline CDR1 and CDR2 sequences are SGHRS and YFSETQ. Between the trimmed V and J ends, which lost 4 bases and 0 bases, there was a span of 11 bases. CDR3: CASSERPSSYNEQFF. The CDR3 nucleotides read TGCGCCAGCAGCGAGCGGCCCAGCTCCTACAATGAGCAGTTCTTC.

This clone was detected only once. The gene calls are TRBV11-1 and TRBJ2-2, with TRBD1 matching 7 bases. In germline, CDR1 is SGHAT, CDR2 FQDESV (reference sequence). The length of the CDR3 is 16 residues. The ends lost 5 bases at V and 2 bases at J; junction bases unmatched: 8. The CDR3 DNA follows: TGTGCCAGCAGCAAAGGGGGCCAGATTAACACCGGGGAGCTGTTTTTT. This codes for CASSKGGQINTGELFF.

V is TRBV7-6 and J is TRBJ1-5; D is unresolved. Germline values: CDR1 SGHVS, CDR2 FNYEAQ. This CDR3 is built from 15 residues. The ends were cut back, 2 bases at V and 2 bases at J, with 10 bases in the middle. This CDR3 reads CASSLRLYGNQPQHF. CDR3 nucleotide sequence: TGTGCCAGCAGCTTAAGGCTCTACGGCAATCAGCCCCAGCATTTT.

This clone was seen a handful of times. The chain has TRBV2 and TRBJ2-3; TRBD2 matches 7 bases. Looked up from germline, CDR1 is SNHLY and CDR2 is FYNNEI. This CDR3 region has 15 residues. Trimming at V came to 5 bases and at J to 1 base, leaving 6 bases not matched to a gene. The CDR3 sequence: CASSRTSRGTDTQYF. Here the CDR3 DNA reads TGTGCCAGCAGTAGGACTAGTAGGGGCACAGATACGCAGTATTTT.

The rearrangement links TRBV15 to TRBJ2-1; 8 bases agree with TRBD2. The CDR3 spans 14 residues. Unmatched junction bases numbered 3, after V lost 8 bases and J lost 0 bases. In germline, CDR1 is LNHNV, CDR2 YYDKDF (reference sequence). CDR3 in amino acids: CATGSGSSYNEQFF. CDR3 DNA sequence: TGTGCCACCGGGAGCGGGAGCTCCTACAATGAGCAGTTCTTC. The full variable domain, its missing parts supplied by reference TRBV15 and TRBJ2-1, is DAMVIQNPRYQVTQFGKPVTLSCSQTLNHNVMYWYQQKSSQAPKLLFHYYDKDFNNEADTPDNFQSRRPNTSFCFLDIRSPGLGDTAMYLCATGSGSSYNEQFFGPGTRLTVL.

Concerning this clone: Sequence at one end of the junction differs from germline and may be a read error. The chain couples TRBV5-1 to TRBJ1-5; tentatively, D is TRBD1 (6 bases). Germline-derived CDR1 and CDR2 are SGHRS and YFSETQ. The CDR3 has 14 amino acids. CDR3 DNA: TGCGCCAGCAGCAGGGGACAATCCAATGAGCCCCAGCATTTT. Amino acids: CASSRGQSNEPQHF.

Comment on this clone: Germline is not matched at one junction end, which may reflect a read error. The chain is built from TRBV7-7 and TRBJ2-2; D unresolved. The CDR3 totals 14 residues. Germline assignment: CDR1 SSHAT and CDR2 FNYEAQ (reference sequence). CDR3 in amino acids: CASSPNPETGELFF. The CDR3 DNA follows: TGTGCTAGCAGTCCCAATCCGGAAACCGGGGAGCTGTTTTTT.